These T cell receptor beta chains were read from a single sample in a study of blood T cell repertoires in COVID-19. Repertoires were generated with immunoSEQ multiplex PCR, while TCRdb's copy carries only in-frame clones and drops some. Among about 170,000 clones listed, 84% were seen once. The specimen sequenced was peripheral blood. All receptors derive from a human donor with acute or convalescent COVID-19. The donor label of this sample is uncertain. Each CDR3 is given with its conserved first and last residue. D genes are given only for firm matches. Rows give clone size only sometimes, using once, few, many, or a class for an expanded clone.

CDR3 protein: CASSFSQVYNEQFF; CDR3 DNA: TGTGCCAGCAGCTTCTCCCAGGTTTACAATGAGCAGTTCTTC; J gene: TRBJ2-1; V gene: TRBV11-2; clone size: once; D gene: .
CDR3 protein: CASSRALDNEQFF; CDR3 DNA: TGTGCCAGCTCGAGGGCCCTCGACAATGAGCAGTTCTTC; J gene: TRBJ2-1; V gene: TRBV28; clone size: .; D gene: .
CDR3 protein: CASSEAGRTASPGPLHF; CDR3 DNA: TGTGCCAGCAGTGAAGCCGGTAGGACAGCCAGTCCCGGACCCCTCCACTTT; J gene: TRBJ1-6; V gene: TRBV2; clone size: .; D gene: .
CDR3 protein: CASRVQGGNQPQHF; CDR3 DNA: TGCGCCAGCAGGGTACAGGGGGGCAATCAGCCCCAGCATTTT; J gene: TRBJ1-5; V gene: TRBV5-1; clone size: .; D gene: TRBD1
CDR3 protein: CASSVDAGGYSYEQYF; CDR3 DNA: TGTGCCAGCAGCGTAGACGCAGGGGGCTACTCCTACGAGCAGTACTTC; J gene: TRBJ2-7; V gene: TRBV9; clone size: .; D gene: TRBD1
CDR3 protein: CASSTDSITGVYYF; CDR3 DNA: TGTGCCAGCAGCACGGACTCGATCACAGGGGTCTACTACTTC; J gene: TRBJ2-7; V gene: TRBV5-4; clone size: .; D gene: TRBD1
CDR3 protein: CSVEPPGPSEAQRPAFF; CDR3 DNA: TGCAGCGTGGAACCACCGGGTCCCTCCGAAGCTCAGAGGCCCGCTTTCTTT; J gene: TRBJ1-1; V gene: TRBV29-1; clone size: .; D gene: .
CDR3 protein: CSAGDRNTIYF; CDR3 DNA: TGCAGCGCCGGCGATCGGAACACCATATATTTT; J gene: TRBJ1-3; V gene: TRBV29-1; clone size: .; D gene: .
CDR3 protein: CASRGGTSETYEQYF; CDR3 DNA: TGTGCCAGCAGGGGAGGGACTAGCGAGACCTACGAGCAGTACTTC; J gene: TRBJ2-7; V gene: TRBV2; clone size: .; D gene: TRBD2
CDR3 protein: CASSRGTVNTGELFF; CDR3 DNA: TGTGCCAGCAGCCGCGGGACTGTGAACACCGGGGAGCTGTTTTTT; J gene: TRBJ2-2; V gene: TRBV11-2; clone size: .; D gene: .
CDR3 protein: CASSQVDRGGTGELFF; CDR3 DNA: TGTGCCAGCAGCCAGGTTGACAGGGGAGGGACCGGGGAGCTGTTTTTT; J gene: TRBJ2-2; V gene: TRBV3-1/TRBV3-2; clone size: .; D gene: .
CDR3 protein: CASRGDSYTEAFF; CDR3 DNA: TGTGCCAGCAGGGGGGACAGTTACACTGAAGCTTTCTTT; J gene: TRBJ1-1; V gene: TRBV28; clone size: .; D gene: TRBD1
CDR3 protein: CASRGDRLEAYEQYF; CDR3 DNA: TGTGCCAGCAGGGGGGACAGACTAGAGGCCTACGAGCAGTACTTC; J gene: TRBJ2-7; V gene: TRBV6-5; clone size: .; D gene: .
CDR3 protein: CASTPAGGQETQYF; CDR3 DNA: TGTGCCAGCACTCCCGCAGGGGGGCAAGAGACCCAGTACTTC; J gene: TRBJ2-5; V gene: TRBV11-2; clone size: .; D gene: .
CDR3 protein: CASSYSGTGTYSNQPQHF; CDR3 DNA: TGTGCCAGCAGTTACTCGGGGACAGGGACCTATAGCAATCAGCCCCAGCATTTT; J gene: TRBJ1-5; V gene: TRBV6-2/TRBV6-3; clone size: .; D gene: TRBD1
CDR3 protein: CASSQEGAGLNSPLHF; CDR3 DNA: TGCGCCAGCAGCCAAGAGGGAGCCGGGCTTAATTCACCCCTCCACTTT; J gene: TRBJ1-6; V gene: TRBV4-1; clone size: .; D gene: .
CDR3 protein: CASRVSGGANEQFF; CDR3 DNA: TGTGCCAGTAGGGTTAGCGGGGGGGCGAATGAGCAGTTCTTC; J gene: TRBJ2-1; V gene: TRBV19; clone size: .; D gene: TRBD2
CDR3 protein: CASRRTIGSRAQHF; CDR3 DNA: TGTGCCAGCAGGCGGACAATCGGCTCCAGGGCCCAGCATTTT; J gene: TRBJ1-5; V gene: TRBV2; clone size: few; D gene: .
CDR3 protein: CASSYREKETQYF; CDR3 DNA: TGTGCCAGCAGTTATCGGGAGAAAGAGACCCAGTACTTC; J gene: TRBJ2-5; V gene: TRBV6-2/TRBV6-3; clone size: .; D gene: .
CDR3 protein: CSAQTGVPKNIQYF; CDR3 DNA: TGCAGCGCACAAACGGGGGTTCCCAAAAACATTCAGTACTTC; J gene: TRBJ2-4; V gene: TRBV29-1; clone size: .; D gene: .
CDR3 protein: CASRGDSVYMNTEAFF; CDR3 DNA: TGCGCCAGCAGGGGGGACAGCGTTTACATGAACACTGAAGCTTTCTTT; J gene: TRBJ1-1; V gene: TRBV23-1; clone size: .; D gene: TRBD1
CDR3 protein: CASSMNRGRPTDTQYF; CDR3 DNA: TGTGCCAGTAGTATGAACAGGGGGCGTCCCACAGATACGCAGTATTTT; J gene: TRBJ2-3; V gene: TRBV19; clone size: .; D gene: TRBD1